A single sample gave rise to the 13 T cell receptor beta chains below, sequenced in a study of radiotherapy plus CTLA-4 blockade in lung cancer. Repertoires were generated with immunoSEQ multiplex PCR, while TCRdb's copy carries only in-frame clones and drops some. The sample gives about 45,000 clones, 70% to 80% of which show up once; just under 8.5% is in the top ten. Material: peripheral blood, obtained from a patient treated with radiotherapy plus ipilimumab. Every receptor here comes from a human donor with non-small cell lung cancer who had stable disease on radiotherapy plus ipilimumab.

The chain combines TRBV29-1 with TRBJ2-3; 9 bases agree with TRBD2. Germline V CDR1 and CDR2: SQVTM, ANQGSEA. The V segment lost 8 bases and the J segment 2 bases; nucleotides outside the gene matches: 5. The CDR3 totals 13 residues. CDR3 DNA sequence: TGCAGCCTAGTGGGACTAGCCACAGATACGCAGTATTTT. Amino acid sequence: CSLVGLATDTQYF.

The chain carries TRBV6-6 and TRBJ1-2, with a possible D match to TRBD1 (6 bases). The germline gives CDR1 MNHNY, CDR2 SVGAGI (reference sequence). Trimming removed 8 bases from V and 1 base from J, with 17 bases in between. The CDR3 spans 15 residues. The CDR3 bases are TGTGCCAGCCGTCCTCGGACAGCCCTTAACTATGGCTACACCTTC. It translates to CASRPRTALNYGYTF.

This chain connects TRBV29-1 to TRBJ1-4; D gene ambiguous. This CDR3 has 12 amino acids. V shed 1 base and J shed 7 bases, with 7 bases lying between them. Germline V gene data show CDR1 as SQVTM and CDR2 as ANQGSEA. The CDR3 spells CSVEGDPEKLFF. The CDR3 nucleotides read TGCAGCGTTGAAGGGGATCCTGAAAAACTGTTTTTT.

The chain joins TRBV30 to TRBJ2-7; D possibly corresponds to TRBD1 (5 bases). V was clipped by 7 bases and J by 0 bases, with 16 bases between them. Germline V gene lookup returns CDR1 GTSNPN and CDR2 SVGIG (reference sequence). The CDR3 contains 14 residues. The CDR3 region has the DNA TGTGCCTCAGGGAAACCCTGGAGCTCCTACGAGCAGTACTTC. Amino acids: CASGKPWSSYEQYF.

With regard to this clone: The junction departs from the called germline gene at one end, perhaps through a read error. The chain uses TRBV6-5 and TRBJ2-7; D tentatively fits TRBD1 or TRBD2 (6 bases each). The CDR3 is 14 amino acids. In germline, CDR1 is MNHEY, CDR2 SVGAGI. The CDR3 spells CASSHSPGAYGQYF. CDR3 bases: TGTGCCAGCAGTCACTCTCCGGGGGCCTACGGGCAGTACTTC.

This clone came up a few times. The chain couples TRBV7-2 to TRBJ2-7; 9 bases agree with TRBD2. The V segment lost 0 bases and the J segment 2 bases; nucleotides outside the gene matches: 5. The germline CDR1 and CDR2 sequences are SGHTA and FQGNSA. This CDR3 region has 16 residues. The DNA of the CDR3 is TGTGCCAGCAGCTTAGCTAGCGGGGGCTTGACCTACGAGCAGTACTTC. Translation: CASSLASGGLTYEQYF.

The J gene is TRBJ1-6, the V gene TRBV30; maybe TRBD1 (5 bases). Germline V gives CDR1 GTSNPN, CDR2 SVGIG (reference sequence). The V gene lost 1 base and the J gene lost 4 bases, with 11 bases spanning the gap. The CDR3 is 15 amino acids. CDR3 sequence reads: CAWSGRAFYNSPLHF. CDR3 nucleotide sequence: TGTGCCTGGAGTGGCAGGGCCTTTTATAATTCACCCCTCCACTTT.

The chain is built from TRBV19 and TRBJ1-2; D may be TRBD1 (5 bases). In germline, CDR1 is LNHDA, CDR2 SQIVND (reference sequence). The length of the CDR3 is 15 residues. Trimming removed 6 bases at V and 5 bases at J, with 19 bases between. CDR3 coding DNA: TGTGCCAGTAGCATGGCGCCAGACAGACGGTATGGCTACACCTTC. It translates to CASSMAPDRRYGYTF.

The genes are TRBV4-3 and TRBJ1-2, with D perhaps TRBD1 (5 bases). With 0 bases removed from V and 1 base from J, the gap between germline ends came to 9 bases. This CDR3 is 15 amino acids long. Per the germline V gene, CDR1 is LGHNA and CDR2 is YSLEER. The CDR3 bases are TGCGCCAGCAGCCAAGATAGTAGGGGTAACTATGGCTACACCTTC. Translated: CASSQDSRGNYGYTF.

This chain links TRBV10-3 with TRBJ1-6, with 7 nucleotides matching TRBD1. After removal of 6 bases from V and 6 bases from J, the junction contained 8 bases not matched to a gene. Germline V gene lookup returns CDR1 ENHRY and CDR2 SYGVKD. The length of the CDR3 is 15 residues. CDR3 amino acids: CAIRTQGSSNSPLHF. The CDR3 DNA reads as TGTGCCATCAGGACACAGGGGAGTTCTAATTCACCCCTCCACTTT.

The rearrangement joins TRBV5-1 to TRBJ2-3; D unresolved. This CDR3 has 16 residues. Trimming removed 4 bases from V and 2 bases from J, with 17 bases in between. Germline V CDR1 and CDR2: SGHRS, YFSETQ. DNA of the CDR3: TGCGCCAGCAGCCTGGGAACCGCCGGGCCCACAGATACGCAGTATTTT. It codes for CASSLGTAGPTDTQYF.

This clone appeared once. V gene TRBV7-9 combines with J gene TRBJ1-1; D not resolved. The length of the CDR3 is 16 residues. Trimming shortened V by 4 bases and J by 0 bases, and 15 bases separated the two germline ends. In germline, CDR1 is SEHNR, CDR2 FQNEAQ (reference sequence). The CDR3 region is CASSSYDFGMNTEAFF. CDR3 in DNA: TGTGCCAGCAGCTCATACGACTTTGGTATGAACACTGAAGCTTTCTTT.

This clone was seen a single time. The CDR3 DNA is TGTGCCAGCAGCTTAGTAGAACAGAAGAACACTGAAGCTTTCTTT. Translation: CASSLVEQKNTEAFF. The chain links TRBV7-8 to TRBJ1-1; D is unresolved. The ends were cut back, 1 base at V and 1 base at J, with 10 bases in the middle. The length of the CDR3 is 15 residues. The V gene's germline CDR1 is SGHVS and CDR2 FQNEAQ.